These 2 T cell receptor beta chains were all obtained from the same sample, sequenced in a study of T cell responses to AZD1222 COVID-19 vaccine. Assay used: immunoSEQ multiplex PCR; TCRdb lists only in-frame clones, some missing. The data hold approximately 150,000 clones, with roughly 88% observed a single time. The sample in question was peripheral blood, obtained 28 days after the second AZD1222 dose. These receptors originate from an adult who received the AZD1222 COVID-19 vaccine.

V is TRBV6-4 and J is TRBJ1-4, with D perhaps matching TRBD1 (6 bases). The germline V gene encodes CDR1 MRHNA and CDR2 SNTAGT. This CDR3 comprises 18 residues. The V end was cut by 11 bases, the J end by 0 bases, with 25 bases between. CDR3 nucleotide sequence: TGTGCCGCTATGCACTCGCACAGGGACCACTCAACTAATGAAAAACTGTTTTTT. The encoded protein is CAAMHSHRDHSTNEKLFF.

V is TRBV10-2 and J is TRBJ2-7; D remains unclear. CDR1 WSHSY and CDR2 SAAADI come from the germline V gene. V lost 2 bases and J lost 2, with 10 bases in between. This CDR3 region has 14 residues. DNA for the CDR3: TGCGCCAGCAGTGAGGGGAATTCACCCTACGAGCAGTACTTC. This sequence encodes CASSEGNSPYEQYF.